This T cell receptor beta chain was captured in a study of blood T cell repertoires in COVID-19. This clone turned up a few times. Generated by immunoSEQ multiplex PCR, the TCRdb table keeps only in-frame clones and is missing some. The sample has roughly 200,000 clones; around 82% are singletons. This CDR3 region has 15 residues. Germline CDR1 is SGHKS and CDR2 is YYEKEE (reference sequence). V was clipped by 2 bases and J by 0 bases, with 9 bases between them. The chain recombines TRBV5-5 with TRBJ2-4; D is possibly TRBD2 (6 bases). The sequencing input was PBMCs or T cells enriched from blood (not recorded which). The TCR originated in a woman aged 55-69 years with acute COVID-19. DNA of the CDR3: TGTGCCAGCAGCTTTCTAGCGTTAGCCAAAAACATTCAGTACTTC. This gives the protein CASSFLALAKNIQYF.